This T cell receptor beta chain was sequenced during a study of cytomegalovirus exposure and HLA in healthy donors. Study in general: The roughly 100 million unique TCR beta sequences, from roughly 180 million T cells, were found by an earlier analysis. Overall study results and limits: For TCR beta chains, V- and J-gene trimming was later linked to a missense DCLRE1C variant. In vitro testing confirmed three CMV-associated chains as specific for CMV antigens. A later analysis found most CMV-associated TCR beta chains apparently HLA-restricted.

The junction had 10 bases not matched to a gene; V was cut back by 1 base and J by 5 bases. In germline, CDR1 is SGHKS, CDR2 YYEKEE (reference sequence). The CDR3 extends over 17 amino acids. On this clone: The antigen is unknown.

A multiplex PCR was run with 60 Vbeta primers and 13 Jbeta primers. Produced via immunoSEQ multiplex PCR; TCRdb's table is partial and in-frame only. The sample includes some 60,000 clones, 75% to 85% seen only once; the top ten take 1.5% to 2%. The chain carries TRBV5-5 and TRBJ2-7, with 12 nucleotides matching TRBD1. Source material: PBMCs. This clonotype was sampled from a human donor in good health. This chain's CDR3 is CASSLLGTGGSGNEQYF. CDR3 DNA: TGTGCCAGCAGCTTGTTAGGGACAGGGGGCTCTGGGAACGAGCAGTACTTC.